This entry describes one T cell receptor (beta chain). V lost 4 bases and J 6 bases, leaving 13 bases between the germline ends. Germline loops: CDR1 SGHKS, CDR2 YYEKEE (reference sequence). This CDR3 contains 13 residues. The data stem from a study of identical twins. TCRdb re-analysed the 5' RACE reads in MiXCR, keeping a single row per CDR3 protein. Here the sample spans about 1.7 million distinct CDR3 sequences, 32% being singletons. This receptor was taken from a newborn girl in good health. This chain connects TRBV5-5 to TRBJ1-1, with a possible D match to TRBD1 (6 bases). The sample was cord blood. CDR3 in DNA: TGTGCCAGCAGCCCCTCAGGGGCCCCTGAAGCTTTCTTT. Translation gives CASSPSGAPEAFF. The whole variable domain, filled in from reference TRBV5-5 and TRBJ1-1, reads DAGVTQSPTHLIKTRGQQVTLRCSPISGHKSVSWYQQVLGQGPQFIFQYYEKEERGRGNFPDRFSARQFPNYSSELNVNALLLGDSALYLCASSPSGAPEAFFGQGTRLTVV.